What follows are 4 T cell receptor beta chains derived from one specimen sequenced in a study of T cell repertoires in cytomegalovirus infection (dated by TCRdb to between 2018 and 2021). The reads were generated on an Illumina HiSeq 1500. Clones were called with MiXCR by TCRdb after fastp trimmed the public reads at Q25, and only in-frame beta chains were retained. Under each unique CDR3 protein, matching rows form one entry showing the most common genes and DNA. The sample table records just under 300,000 distinct CDR3 sequences; 9.6% of these occur just once. Of the sample, approximately 2.4% falls within the top ten clones. The specimen sequenced was PBMCs. The receptor set was obtained from a human donor in good health (CMV status not recorded). Some clones in this sample may be carry-over from other donors' samples.

The chain links TRBV3-1 to TRBJ1-5; weak D call: TRBD1 (6 bases). V was trimmed by 0 bases and J by 2 bases, leaving 11 bases between them. This CDR3 comprises 16 residues. Germline V CDR1 and CDR2: LGHDT, YNNKEL (reference sequence). The DNA for the CDR3 is TGTGCCAGCAGCCAAGAAGGGGGGATAGGCAATCAGCCCCAGCATTTT. Its translation: CASSQEGGIGNQPQHF.

This clonotype appeared many times. The J gene is TRBJ2-7, the V gene TRBV6-5, with D possibly being TRBD2 (5 bases). Germline-derived CDR1 and CDR2 are MNHEY and SVGAGI. V was pared by 2 bases and J by 3 bases, with 11 bases between. The length of the CDR3 is 14 residues. Here the CDR3 DNA reads TGTGCCAGCAGTTACAGTGCTGGAGGCTACGAGCAGTACTTC. Translation: CASSYSAGGYEQYF.

A note on this clonotype: This may be a read error: a much more frequent sequence differs by one nucleotide. The chain links TRBV11-2 to TRBJ2-1; 10 bases align to TRBD2. The CDR3 covers 14 residues. CDR1 is SGHAT, CDR2 FQNNGV, per germline. Unmatched junction bases numbered 6, after V lost 1 base and J lost 12 bases. CDR3 DNA sequence: TGTGCCAGCAGCTTAGTAGCGGGGGGCCACGGGCAGTTCTTC. As protein: CASSLVAGGHGQFF. The complete variable domain, with remaining parts taken from reference TRBV11-2 and TRBJ2-1, reads EAGVAQSPRYKIIEKRQSVAFWCNPISGHATLYWYQQILGQGPKLLIQFQNNGVVDDSQLPKDRFSAERLKGVDSTLKIQPAKLEDSAVYLCASSLVAGGHGQFFGPGTRLTVL.

This clonotype has more than one count but fewer than ten. This sequence joins TRBV3-1 and TRBJ2-7, with D possibly matching TRBD2 (5 bases). Germline lookup yields CDR1 LGHDT and CDR2 YNNKEL (reference sequence). Trimming took off 0 bases at V and 3 bases at J, with 12 bases between the two ends. This CDR3 has 15 residues. The CDR3 sequence: CASSQDPGTLYEQYF. The DNA for the CDR3 is TGTGCCAGCAGCCAAGATCCGGGAACACTCTACGAGCAGTACTTC.